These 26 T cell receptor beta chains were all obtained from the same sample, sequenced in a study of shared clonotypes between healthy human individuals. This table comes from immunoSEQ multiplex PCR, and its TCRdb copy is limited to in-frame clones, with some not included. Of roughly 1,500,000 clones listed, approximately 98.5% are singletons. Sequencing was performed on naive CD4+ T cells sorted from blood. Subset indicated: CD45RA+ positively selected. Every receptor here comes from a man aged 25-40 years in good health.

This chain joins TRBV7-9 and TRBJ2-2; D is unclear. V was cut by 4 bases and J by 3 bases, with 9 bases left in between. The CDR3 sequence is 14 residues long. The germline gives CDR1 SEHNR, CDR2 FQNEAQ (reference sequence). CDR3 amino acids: CASSSYSYTGELFF. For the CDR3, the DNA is TGTGCCAGCAGCTCCTACAGTTACACCGGGGAGCTGTTTTTT.

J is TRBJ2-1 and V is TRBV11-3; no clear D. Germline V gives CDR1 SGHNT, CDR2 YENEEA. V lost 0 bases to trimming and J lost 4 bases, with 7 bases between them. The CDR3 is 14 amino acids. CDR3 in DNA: TGTGCCAGCAGCTTAGACGACAATTACAATGAGCAGTTCTTC. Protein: CASSLDDNYNEQFF.

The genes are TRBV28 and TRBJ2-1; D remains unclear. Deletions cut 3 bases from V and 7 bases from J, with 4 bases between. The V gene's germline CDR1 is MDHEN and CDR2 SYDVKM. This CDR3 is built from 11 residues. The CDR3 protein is CASSFLNEQFF. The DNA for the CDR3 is TGTGCCAGCAGTTTCCTGAATGAGCAGTTCTTC. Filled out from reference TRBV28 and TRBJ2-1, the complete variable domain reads DVKVTQSSRYLVKRTGEKVFLECVQDMDHENMFWYRQDPGLGLRLIYFSYDVKMKEKGDIPEGYSVSREKKERFSLILESASTNQTSMYLCASSFLNEQFFGPGTRLTVL.

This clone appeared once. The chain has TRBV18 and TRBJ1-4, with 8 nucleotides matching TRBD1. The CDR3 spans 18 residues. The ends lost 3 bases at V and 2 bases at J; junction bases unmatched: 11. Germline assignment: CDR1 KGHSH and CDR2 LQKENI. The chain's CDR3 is CASSPTDRVGATNEKLFF. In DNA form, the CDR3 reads TGTGCCAGCTCACCTACGGACAGGGTTGGGGCTACTAATGAAAAACTGTTTTTT.

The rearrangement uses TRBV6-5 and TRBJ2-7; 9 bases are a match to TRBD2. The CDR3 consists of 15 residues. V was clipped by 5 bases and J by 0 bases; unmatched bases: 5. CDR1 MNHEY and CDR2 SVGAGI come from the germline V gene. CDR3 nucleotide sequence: TGTGCCAGCAGTCGCGATAGCGGGAGCTCCTACGAGCAGTACTTC. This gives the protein CASSRDSGSSYEQYF.

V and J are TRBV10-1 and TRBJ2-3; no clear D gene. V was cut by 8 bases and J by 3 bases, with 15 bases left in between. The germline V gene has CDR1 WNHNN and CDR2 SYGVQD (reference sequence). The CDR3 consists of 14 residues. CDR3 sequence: CASSKGERTDTQYF. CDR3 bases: TGCGCCAGCTCTAAAGGAGAAAGAACAGATACGCAGTATTTT.

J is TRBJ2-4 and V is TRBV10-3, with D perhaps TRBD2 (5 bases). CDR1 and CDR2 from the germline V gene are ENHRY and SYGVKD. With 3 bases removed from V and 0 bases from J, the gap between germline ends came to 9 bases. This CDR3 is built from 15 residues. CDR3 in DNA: TGTGCCATCAGTGATTCCGGGGTAGCCAAAAACATTCAGTACTTC. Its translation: CAISDSGVAKNIQYF.

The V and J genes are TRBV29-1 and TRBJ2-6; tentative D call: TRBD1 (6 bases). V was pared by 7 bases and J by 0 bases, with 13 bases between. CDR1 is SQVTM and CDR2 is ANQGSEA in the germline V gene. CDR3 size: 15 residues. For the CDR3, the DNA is TGCAGCGCCCTAGACAGGTTCTCTGGGGCCAACGTCCTGACTTTC. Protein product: CSALDRFSGANVLTF.

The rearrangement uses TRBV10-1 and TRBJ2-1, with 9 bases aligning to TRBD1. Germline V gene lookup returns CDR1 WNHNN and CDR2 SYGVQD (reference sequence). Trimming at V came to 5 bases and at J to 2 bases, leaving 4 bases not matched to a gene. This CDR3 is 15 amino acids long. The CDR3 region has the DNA TGCGCCAGCAGTCCCGGGACAGGGCCCTACAATGAGCAGTTCTTC. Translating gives CASSPGTGPYNEQFF.

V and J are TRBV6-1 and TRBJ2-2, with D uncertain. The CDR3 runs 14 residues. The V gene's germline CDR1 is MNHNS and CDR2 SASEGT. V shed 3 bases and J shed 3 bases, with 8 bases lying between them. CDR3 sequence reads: CASSEDGYTGELFF. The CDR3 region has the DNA TGTGCCAGCAGTGAGGACGGGTACACCGGGGAGCTGTTTTTT.

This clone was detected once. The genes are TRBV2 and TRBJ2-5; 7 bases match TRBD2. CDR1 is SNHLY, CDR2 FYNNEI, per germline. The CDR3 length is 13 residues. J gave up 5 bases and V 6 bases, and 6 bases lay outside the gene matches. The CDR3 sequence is CASSSTSRETQYF. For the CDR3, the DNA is TGTGCCAGCAGCTCGACTAGCAGGGAGACCCAGTACTTC.

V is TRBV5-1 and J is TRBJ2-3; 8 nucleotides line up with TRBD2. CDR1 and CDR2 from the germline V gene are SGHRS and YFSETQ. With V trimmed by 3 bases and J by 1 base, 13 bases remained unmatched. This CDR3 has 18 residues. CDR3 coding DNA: TGCGCCAGCAGCTCCCAGCAGCGGGGGAGTCTTCGCACAGATACGCAGTATTTT. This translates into CASSSQQRGSLRTDTQYF.

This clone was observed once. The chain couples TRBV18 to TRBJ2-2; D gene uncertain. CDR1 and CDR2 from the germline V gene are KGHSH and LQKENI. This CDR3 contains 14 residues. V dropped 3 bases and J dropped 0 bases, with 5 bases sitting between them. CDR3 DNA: TGTGCCAGCTCACCGACGTCGAACACCGGGGAGCTGTTTTTT. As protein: CASSPTSNTGELFF.

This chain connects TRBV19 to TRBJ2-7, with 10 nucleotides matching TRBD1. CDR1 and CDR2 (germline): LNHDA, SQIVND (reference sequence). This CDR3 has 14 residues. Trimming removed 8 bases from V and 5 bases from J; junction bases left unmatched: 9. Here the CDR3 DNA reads TGTGCCAGTGGGCCGGGACAGGGGTCCCACGAGCAGTACTTC. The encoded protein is CASGPGQGSHEQYF. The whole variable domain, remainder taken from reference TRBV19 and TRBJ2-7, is DGGITQSPKYLFRKEGQNVTLSCEQNLNHDAMYWYRQDPGQGLRLIYYSQIVNDFQKGDIAEGYSVSREKKESFPLTVTSAQKNPTAFYLCASGPGQGSHEQYFGPGTRLTVT.

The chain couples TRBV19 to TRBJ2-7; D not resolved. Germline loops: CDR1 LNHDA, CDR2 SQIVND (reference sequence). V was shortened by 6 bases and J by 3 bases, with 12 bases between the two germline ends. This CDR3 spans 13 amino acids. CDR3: CASSGSRRYEQYF. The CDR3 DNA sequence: TGTGCCAGTAGCGGATCCCGCCGCTACGAGCAGTACTTC.

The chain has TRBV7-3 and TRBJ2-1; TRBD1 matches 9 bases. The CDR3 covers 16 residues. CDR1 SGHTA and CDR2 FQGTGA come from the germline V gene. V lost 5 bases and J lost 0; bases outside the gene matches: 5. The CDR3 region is CASSAQGAGSYNEQFF. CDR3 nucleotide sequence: TGTGCCAGCAGCGCACAGGGGGCTGGCTCCTACAATGAGCAGTTCTTC.

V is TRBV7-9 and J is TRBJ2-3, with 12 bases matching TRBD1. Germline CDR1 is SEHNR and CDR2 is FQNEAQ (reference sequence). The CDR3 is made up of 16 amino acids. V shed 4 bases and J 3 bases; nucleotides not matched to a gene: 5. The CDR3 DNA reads TGTGCCAGCAGCTCGGGACAGGGGGCTAGTACAGATACGCAGTATTTT. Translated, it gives CASSSGQGASTDTQYF.

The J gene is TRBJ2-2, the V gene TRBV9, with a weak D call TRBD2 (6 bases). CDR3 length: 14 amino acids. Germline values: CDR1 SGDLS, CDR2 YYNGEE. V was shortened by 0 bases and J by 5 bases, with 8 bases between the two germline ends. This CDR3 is CASSVGDWTGELFF. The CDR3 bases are TGTGCCAGCAGCGTAGGGGACTGGACCGGGGAGCTGTTTTTT.

The CDR3 reads CASKGGVETQYF. The CDR3 DNA reads TGTGCCAGCAAAGGGGGGGTGGAGACCCAGTACTTC. This sequence joins TRBV2 and TRBJ2-5; D perhaps matches TRBD2 (7 bases). V was cut by 7 bases and J by 5 bases, with 11 bases left in between. The CDR3 has 12 amino acids. Germline-derived CDR1 and CDR2 are SNHLY and FYNNEI.

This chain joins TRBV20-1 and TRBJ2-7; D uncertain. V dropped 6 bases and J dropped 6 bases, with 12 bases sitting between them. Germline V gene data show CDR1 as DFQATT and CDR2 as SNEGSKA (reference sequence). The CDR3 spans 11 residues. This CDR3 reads CSALGWGEQYF. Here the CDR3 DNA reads TGCAGTGCCTTGGGCTGGGGCGAGCAGTACTTC.

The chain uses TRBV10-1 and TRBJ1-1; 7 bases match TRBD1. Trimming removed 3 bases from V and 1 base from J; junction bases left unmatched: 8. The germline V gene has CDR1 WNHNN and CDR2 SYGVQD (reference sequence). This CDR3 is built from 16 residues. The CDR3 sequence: CASSDSRAGGNTEAFF. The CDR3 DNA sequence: TGCGCCAGCAGTGATTCACGGGCAGGGGGGAACACTGAAGCTTTCTTT.

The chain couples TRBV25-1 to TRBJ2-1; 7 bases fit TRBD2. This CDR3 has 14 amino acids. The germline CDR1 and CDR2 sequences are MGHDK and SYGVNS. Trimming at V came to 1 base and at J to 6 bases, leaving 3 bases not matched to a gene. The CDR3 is CASSELAGVNEQFF. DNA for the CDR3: TGTGCCAGCAGTGAATTGGCGGGGGTCAATGAGCAGTTCTTC.

CDR3 region: CASSSYREAFF. CDR3 sequence (DNA): TGTGCCAGCAGCTCCTACAGGGAAGCTTTCTTT. The chain uses TRBV7-2 and TRBJ1-1; D perhaps matches TRBD1 (5 bases). The germline CDR1 and CDR2 sequences are SGHTA and FQGNSA. Trimming took off 4 bases at V and 8 bases at J, with 8 bases between the two ends. There are 11 residues in the CDR3.

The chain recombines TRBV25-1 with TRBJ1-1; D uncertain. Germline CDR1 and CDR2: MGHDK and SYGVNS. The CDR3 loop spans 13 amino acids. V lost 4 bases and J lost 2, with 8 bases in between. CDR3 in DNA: TGTGCCAGCAGTGGATTGGTTAACACTGAAGCTTTCTTT. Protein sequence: CASSGLVNTEAFF.

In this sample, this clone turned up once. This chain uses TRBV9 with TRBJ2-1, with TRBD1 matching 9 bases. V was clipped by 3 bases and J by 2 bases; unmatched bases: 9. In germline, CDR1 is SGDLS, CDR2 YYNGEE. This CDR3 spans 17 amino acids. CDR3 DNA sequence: TGTGCCAGCAGCGCCCGACCGGGACAGGGAGCCTACAATGAGCAGTTCTTC. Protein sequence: CASSARPGQGAYNEQFF.

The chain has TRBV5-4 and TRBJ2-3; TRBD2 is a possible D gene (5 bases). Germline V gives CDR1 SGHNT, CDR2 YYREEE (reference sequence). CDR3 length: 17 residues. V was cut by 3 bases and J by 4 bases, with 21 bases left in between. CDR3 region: CASSSPSGAGVPDTQYF. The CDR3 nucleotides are TGTGCCAGCAGCTCCCCTTCGGGCGCCGGGGTCCCAGATACGCAGTATTTT.